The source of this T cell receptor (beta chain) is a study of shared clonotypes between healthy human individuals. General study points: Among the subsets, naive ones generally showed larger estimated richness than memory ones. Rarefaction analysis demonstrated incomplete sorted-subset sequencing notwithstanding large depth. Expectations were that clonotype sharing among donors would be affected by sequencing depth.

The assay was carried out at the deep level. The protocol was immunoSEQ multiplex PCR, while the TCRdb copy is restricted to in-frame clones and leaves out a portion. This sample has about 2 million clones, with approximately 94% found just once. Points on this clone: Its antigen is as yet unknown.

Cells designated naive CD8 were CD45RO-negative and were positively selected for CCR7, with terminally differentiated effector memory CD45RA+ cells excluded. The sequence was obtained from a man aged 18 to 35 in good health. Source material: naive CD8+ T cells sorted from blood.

This CDR3 reads CASSRLQGGGTDTQYF. In DNA, the CDR3 is TGTGCCAGCAGCCGACTACAGGGGGGTGGCACAGATACGCAGTATTTT. V usage is TRBV7-6 and J usage is TRBJ2-3, with 8 bases that match TRBD1. Trimming took 5 bases from V and 1 from J; bases not matched to a gene: 8. Germline CDR1 reads SGHVS; CDR2 reads FNYEAQ. This CDR3 has 16 residues.